These 25 T cell receptor beta chains were sequenced from one sample in a study of beta chain features in type 1 diabetes. Study-wide results and limits: Significant though moderate, a shortening of TCRB CDR3s appeared in all four CD4+ subsets of Type 1 diabetes patients.

Reverse transcription of all isolated RNA meant that expressed TCRB transcripts were sequenced. Profiling relied on immunoSEQ multiplex PCR, and the TCRdb table lists in-frame clones only, not all of them. The table records 150,000 to 200,000 clones, 7.8% of them present only once. These receptors' targets are unknown. Sequenced material: central memory CD4+ T cells from blood. The receptors were gathered from a woman aged 40 to 49 with type 1 diabetes.

This clone was seen a handful of times. The chain is built from TRBV5-5 and TRBJ1-1, with 10 nucleotides matching TRBD1. Germline trimming cut 4 bases from V and 0 bases from J; bases unmatched to any gene: 6. Per germline, CDR1 SGHKS and CDR2 YYEKEE (reference sequence). The CDR3 covers 16 residues. Written as DNA, the CDR3 is TGTGCCAGCAGCGGGACAGGGGCAGCCATGAACACTGAAGCTTTCTTT. As protein: CASSGTGAAMNTEAFF.

The gene calls are TRBV11-2 and TRBJ2-3; the match to TRBD1 covers 7 bases. The junction had 3 bases not matched to a gene; V was cut back by 5 bases and J by 1 base. Looked up from germline, CDR1 is SGHAT and CDR2 is FQNNGV. The length of the CDR3 is 14 residues. DNA for the CDR3: TGTGCCAGCAGCCCAGGGGGACGCACAGATACGCAGTATTTT. As protein: CASSPGGRTDTQYF. The full variable domain, with the rest looked up from reference TRBV11-2 and TRBJ2-3, is EAGVAQSPRYKIIEKRQSVAFWCNPISGHATLYWYQQILGQGPKLLIQFQNNGVVDDSQLPKDRFSAERLKGVDSTLKIQPAKLEDSAVYLCASSPGGRTDTQYFGPGTRLTVL.

This chain links TRBV10-3 with TRBJ2-7; D uncertain. CDR3 length: 14 residues. CDR1 and CDR2 (germline): ENHRY, SYGVKD. The germline V and J ends were trimmed by 2 bases and 3 bases, with 11 bases remaining between them. CDR3 nucleotides: TGTGCCATCAGTGAGGGTGGGCCGAACTACGAGCAGTACTTC. This encodes CAISEGGPNYEQYF.

This clone was seen only a few times. The chain recombines TRBV5-6 with TRBJ1-5, with D tentatively TRBD1 (5 bases). Germline V lookup: CDR1 SGHDT, CDR2 YYEEEE. This CDR3 comprises 14 residues. Trimming stripped 3 bases from V and 5 bases from J, with 12 bases between. The chain's CDR3 is CASSWKEGDQPQHF. The DNA for the CDR3 is TGTGCCAGCAGCTGGAAGGAAGGGGATCAGCCCCAGCATTTT.

The rearrangement uses TRBV29-1 and TRBJ2-5; TRBD2 agrees at 7 bases. Germline assignment: CDR1 SQVTM and CDR2 ANQGSEA. The ends lost 3 bases at V and 2 bases at J; junction bases unmatched: 3. The CDR3 has 13 residues. CDR3 bases: TGCAGCGTTGATCTGGGGGGGCAAGAGACCCAGTACTTC. It encodes CSVDLGGQETQYF.

The chain recombines TRBV7-2 with TRBJ2-3; TRBD2 aligns across 10 bases. The CDR3 sequence is 15 residues long. Germline V gives CDR1 SGHTA, CDR2 FQGNSA. J gave up 4 bases and V 5 bases, and 6 bases lay outside the gene matches. This CDR3 is CASSPSGGGSDTQYF. For the CDR3, the DNA is TGTGCCAGCAGCCCCAGCGGGGGGGGTTCAGATACGCAGTATTTT.

This clone has just a few counts. The rearrangement links TRBV18 to TRBJ2-7; 9 bases fit TRBD1. CDR1 and CDR2 from the germline V gene are KGHSH and LQKENI. The CDR3 has 14 amino acids. V was clipped by 2 bases and J by 5 bases; unmatched bases: 4. In DNA form, the CDR3 reads TGTGCCAGCTCACCAGGACAGGGGATCCACGAGCAGTACTTC. Protein product: CASSPGQGIHEQYF.

This chain connects TRBV9 to TRBJ2-1, with D tentatively TRBD2 (5 bases). V was trimmed by 0 bases and J by 6 bases, leaving 13 bases between them. The CDR3 length is 15 residues. Germline V gene data show CDR1 as SGDLS and CDR2 as YYNGEE. CDR3 amino acids: CASSVVGFGGNEQFF. Written as DNA, the CDR3 is TGTGCCAGCAGCGTAGTGGGATTCGGAGGCAATGAGCAGTTCTTC. Full variable domain (missing parts from reference TRBV9 and TRBJ2-1): DSGVTQTPKHLITATGQRVTLRCSPRSGDLSVYWYQQSLDQGLQFLIQYYNGEERAKGNILERFSAQQFPDLHSELNLSSLELGDSALYFCASSVVGFGGNEQFFGPGTRLTVL.

The V call is TRBV6-5, the J call TRBJ1-5, with D unresolved. Trimming shortened V by 6 bases and J by 4 bases, and 7 bases separated the two germline ends. The CDR3 extends over 12 amino acids. The V gene's germline CDR1 is MNHEY and CDR2 SVGAGI. The CDR3 DNA sequence: TGTGCCAGCAGCCTCCCGAATCAGCCCCAGCATTTT. It codes for CASSLPNQPQHF.

This clone was seen ten or more times. The chain couples TRBV6-6 to TRBJ2-2; no clear D. Between the trimmed V and J ends, which lost 6 bases and 6 bases, there was a span of 11 bases. The germline V gene encodes CDR1 MNHNY and CDR2 SVGAGI (reference sequence). The CDR3 contains 13 residues. The CDR3 loop is CASRSLDSGELFF. DNA of the CDR3: TGTGCCAGCAGGTCGTTAGATTCCGGGGAGCTGTTTTTT.

This clone has only a few counts. V is TRBV4-3 and J is TRBJ1-2, with D unclear. The CDR3 runs 13 residues. Trimming shortened V by 1 base and J by 8 bases, and 11 bases separated the two germline ends. Germline values: CDR1 LGHNA, CDR2 YSLEER. For the CDR3, the DNA is TGCGCCAGCAGCCAAGCGGAGGGTTGGGGCTACACCTTC. Translated: CASSQAEGWGYTF.

The chain is built from TRBV11-1 and TRBJ1-3; D unresolved. Germline CDR1 is SGHAT and CDR2 is FQDESV (reference sequence). The CDR3 contains 15 residues. The V and J ends lost 5 bases and 0 bases respectively, with 11 bases between them. CDR3 nucleotides: TGTGCCAGCAGCCCCGGACTGATCTCTGGAAACACCATATATTTT. Translating it yields CASSPGLISGNTIYF.

The chain is built from TRBV5-6 and TRBJ1-1; D call uncertain. The germline gives CDR1 SGHDT, CDR2 YYEEEE. V shed 2 bases and J shed 3 bases, with 8 bases lying between them. This CDR3 spans 13 amino acids. The CDR3 sequence is CASSLGGDTEAFF. The CDR3 coding sequence is TGTGCCAGCAGCTTAGGCGGGGACACTGAAGCTTTCTTT.

This clone was recorded only once. The V call is TRBV30, the J call TRBJ2-7; the match to TRBD1 covers 8 bases. Trimming cost V 2 bases and J 5 bases; bases outside gene matches: 5. The CDR3 has 13 residues. Germline CDR1 reads GTSNPN; CDR2 reads SVGIG (reference sequence). The CDR3 loop reads CAWSLTGADEQYF. The DNA for the CDR3 is TGTGCCTGGAGTCTGACAGGGGCCGACGAGCAGTACTTC.

The chain has TRBV7-2 and TRBJ1-2, with TRBD1 as a possible D gene (6 bases). CDR1 and CDR2 from the germline V gene are SGHTA and FQGNSA. This CDR3 comprises 15 residues. Trimming pared 1 base from V and 7 bases from J, leaving 16 bases between. In nucleotides, the CDR3 is TGTGCCAGCAGCTTAGACTCCACAGGGAGCGGTGGCTACACCTTC. Its protein product is CASSLDSTGSGGYTF.

The chain uses TRBV2 and TRBJ1-5; D may be TRBD1 (6 bases). Germline V gives CDR1 SNHLY, CDR2 FYNNEI. The CDR3 contains 14 residues. Deletions cut 4 bases from V and 2 bases from J, with 9 bases between. This CDR3 is CASSVQGGNQPQHF. The CDR3 DNA reads TGTGCCAGCAGTGTACAGGGCGGCAATCAGCCCCAGCATTTT.

This clone was seen only a few times. V gene TRBV18 combines with J gene TRBJ2-6; D is undetermined. Trimming shortened V by 8 bases and J by 1 base, and 12 bases separated the two germline ends. This CDR3 has 15 residues. Germline lookup yields CDR1 KGHSH and CDR2 LQKENI. CDR3 in amino acids: CASTLEPSGANVLTF. The CDR3 DNA reads as TGTGCCAGCACCCTGGAGCCGTCTGGGGCCAACGTCCTGACTTTC. Looking up the rest from reference TRBV18 and TRBJ2-6 gives the full variable domain: NAGVMQNPRHLVRRRGQEARLRCSPMKGHSHVYWYRQLPEEGLKFMVYLQKENIIDESGMPKERFSAEFPKEGPSILRIQQVVRGDSAAYFCASTLEPSGANVLTFGAGSRLTVL.

This clone was detected only a few times. The V gene is TRBV5-1, the J gene TRBJ2-5; TRBD1 might be the D (6 bases). Trimming stripped 4 bases from V and 0 bases from J, with 10 bases between. CDR3 length: 14 amino acids. Per germline, CDR1 SGHRS and CDR2 YFSETQ. CDR3 residues: CASSARTDQETQYF. In DNA, the CDR3 is TGCGCCAGCAGCGCTAGGACAGACCAAGAGACCCAGTACTTC. Variable domain in full (rest from reference TRBV5-1 and TRBJ2-5): KAGVTQTPRYLIKTRGQQVTLSCSPISGHRSVSWYQQTPGQGLQFLFEYFSETQRNKGNFPGRFSGRQFSNSRSEMNVSTLELGDSALYLCASSARTDQETQYFGPGTRLLVL.

This clone was found a few times. The V call is TRBV29-1, the J call TRBJ2-3, with TRBD2 as a possible D gene (5 bases). The germline gives CDR1 SQVTM, CDR2 ANQGSEA. Trimming stripped 1 base from V and 1 base from J, with 15 bases between. This CDR3 comprises 16 residues. The CDR3 reads CSVEGNGKYRTDTQYF. The CDR3, as DNA: TGCAGCGTTGAAGGAAACGGGAAGTACCGCACAGATACGCAGTATTTT.

The V gene is TRBV2, the J gene TRBJ1-1, with TRBD1 matching 12 bases. The trim removed 7 bases at V and 4 bases at J, leaving 10 bases unmatched. This CDR3 has 16 residues. In germline, CDR1 is SNHLY, CDR2 FYNNEI. The CDR3 is CASILGQGAKSTEAFF. The CDR3 nucleotides are TGTGCCAGCATCCTGGGACAGGGGGCGAAGAGCACTGAAGCTTTCTTT.

J is TRBJ1-4 and V is TRBV30; TRBD1 is a possible D gene (5 bases). Germline V lookup: CDR1 GTSNPN, CDR2 SVGIG (reference sequence). V lost 4 bases, J lost 6 bases, and 9 bases lay in between. This CDR3 is 12 amino acids long. This CDR3 is CAWTETDEKLFF. CDR3 DNA: TGTGCCTGGACGGAGACAGATGAAAAACTGTTTTTT.

The chain couples TRBV27 to TRBJ1-1; D call uncertain. Deletions cut 5 bases from V and 1 base from J, with 14 bases between. CDR1 is MNHEY, CDR2 SMNVEV, per germline (reference sequence). The CDR3 runs to 15 residues. CDR3 nucleotide sequence: TGTGCCAGCAGTCCCACGCGGGAGGGGAACACTGAAGCTTTCTTT. It codes for CASSPTREGNTEAFF.

The chain has TRBV28 and TRBJ1-5, with a weak D call TRBD1 (5 bases). Germline V lookup: CDR1 MDHEN, CDR2 SYDVKM. The ends were cut back, 3 bases at V and 2 bases at J, with 11 bases in the middle. The CDR3 sequence is 15 residues long. The CDR3, as DNA: TGTGCCAGCAGTTTGCAGGGTTCGGGCAATCAGCCCCAGCATTTT. Protein sequence: CASSLQGSGNQPQHF.

This clone was observed a few times. This sequence joins TRBV7-9 and TRBJ1-5, with TRBD1 as a possible D gene (6 bases). Germline CDR1 and CDR2: SEHNR and FQNEAQ (reference sequence). Between the trimmed V and J ends, which lost 2 bases and 3 bases, there was a span of 8 bases. The CDR3 runs 14 residues. Here the CDR3 reads CASSLTGNNQPQHF. CDR3 coding DNA: TGTGCCAGCAGCTTAACAGGGAACAATCAGCCCCAGCATTTT.

This chain uses TRBV4-1 with TRBJ2-2; 7 positions match TRBD2. CDR1 and CDR2 (germline): MGHRA, YSYEKL. The CDR3 is made up of 17 amino acids. V lost 6 bases and J lost 7; bases outside the gene matches: 17. The CDR3 reads CASSPIDLGLAVGELFF. In DNA, the CDR3 is TGCGCCAGCAGTCCGATTGATCTAGGGCTAGCGGTCGGGGAGCTGTTTTTT.